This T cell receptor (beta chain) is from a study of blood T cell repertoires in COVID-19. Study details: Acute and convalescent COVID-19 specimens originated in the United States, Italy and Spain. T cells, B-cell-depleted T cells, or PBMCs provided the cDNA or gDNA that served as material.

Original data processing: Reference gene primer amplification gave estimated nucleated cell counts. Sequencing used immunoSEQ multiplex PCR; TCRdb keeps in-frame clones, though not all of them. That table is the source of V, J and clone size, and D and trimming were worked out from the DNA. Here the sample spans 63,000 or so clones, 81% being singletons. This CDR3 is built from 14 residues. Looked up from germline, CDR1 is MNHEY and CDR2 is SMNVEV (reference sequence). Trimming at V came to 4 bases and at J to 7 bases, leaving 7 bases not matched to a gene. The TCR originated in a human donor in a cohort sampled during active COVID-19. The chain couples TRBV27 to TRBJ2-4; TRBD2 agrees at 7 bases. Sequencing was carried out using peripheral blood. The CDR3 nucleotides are TGTGCCAGCAGTTCACCGGGAGGATTGAACATTCAGTACTTC. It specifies CASSSPGGLNIQYF.